This T cell receptor (beta chain) was documented in a study of blood T cell repertoires in COVID-19 (dated by TCRdb to 2019 to 2021). Regarding the complete study: The collaborator samples originated in the United States, Italy and Spain and spanned the acute and convalescent phases of COVID-19. The material from the prospective study consisted of cDNA or gDNA derived from T cells, B-cell-depleted T cells, or PBMCs. Subjects who had been exposed to COVID-19, were actively infected with it, or had recovered from it provided the deeply sampled blood TCRbeta repertoires that made up the dataset. The repertoires were released in a freely available public database meant as a resource for research on the immune response to SARS-CoV-2. The samples were drawn from the first 160 participants of the ongoing ImmuneRACE study and from some 1,300 subjects provided by 6 global collaborators. Nearly every sample came with metadata listing a de-identified subject ID, COVID-19 status, age in years and sex. HLA class I and class II types, where available, came from metadata supplied by the sample provider rather than from assay-based typing.

As to this clone: The antigen it binds to is not known. No base qualities exist here, and no much larger clone lies one base off it.

The CDR3 starts with the cysteine, ends with the phenylalanine, and has 15 residues. CDR3 DNA only is kept here, 45 bases in frame from base 1. The CDR1 and CDR2 encoded by the germline V gene (reference sequence) are MNHEY and SMNVEV. V is cut by 8 bases and J by 6 bases, and the space between the germline ends is 19 bases. Broad study findings and their caveats: How much clinical and demographic metadata was included differed by source and by participant, and the metadata was provided uncurated.

TCRbeta CDR3 regions were amplified from genomic DNA using the immunoSEQ Assay, a bias-controlled multiplex PCR. The authors processed their data as follows. The number of nucleated cells in each sample was estimated by amplification of reference gene primers within the assay. To quantify the absolute abundance of each unique TCRbeta CDR3 rearrangement, sequence reads were collapsed and filtered. For each sample, productive Simpson clonality was calculated by taking the square root of Simpson's diversity index across productive rearrangements. TCRdb retrieved this table from immuneACCESS and kept in-frame rearrangements only. Not all clones are present; in checked studies, unresolved V genes account for under half, and no reason is known for the remainder. V, J and clone size were drawn from that table, and D and trimming were deduced from the DNA. This sample holds 210,000 or so clones; approximately 85% were observed only once. Of the sample, 5.1% falls within the top ten clones.

At one collaborating source in Seattle, patients were enrolled during active infection and were followed longitudinally through the course of disease. Each collaborating institution followed its own protocols to collect whole blood in K2EDTA tubes. Collaborator samples were shipped for TCRbeta analysis as frozen whole blood, isolated PBMCs, or DNA extracted from either sample type. The rearranged segments are TRBV27 and TRBJ2-2; TRBD2 is a weak D gene call, 6 bases matching. Sequenced material: peripheral blood. The receptor was derived from a man in his forties or fifties with COVID-19, enrolled during active disease. The DNA is as follows: TGTGCCAGCGGATCCGTCATCGGGGAGGCCGGGGAGCTGTTTTTT. Translated, this gives CASGSVIGEAGELFF.